A single sample is the source of the 18 T cell receptor beta chains below, sequenced in a study of cytomegalovirus exposure and HLA in healthy donors. The primer mix had 60 Vbeta and 13 Jbeta primers. Assay: immunoSEQ multiplex PCR; the TCRdb copy retains only in-frame clones and omits some. The sample has 65,000 to 100,000 clones, roughly 79% seen once. Input material: PBMCs. The receptors originated from a female donor in good health and CMV-seronegative.

The chain joins TRBV28 to TRBJ1-2; D is uncertain. This CDR3 spans 14 amino acids. Germline V gene lookup returns CDR1 MDHEN and CDR2 SYDVKM. Trimming pared 5 bases from V and 7 bases from J, leaving 17 bases between. Here the CDR3 reads CASSHRQEYSGYTF. The CDR3, as DNA: TGTGCCAGCAGTCATCGTCAAGAATATAGTGGCTACACCTTC.

The CDR3 DNA follows: TGTGCCAGCAGTGTGTCCGGGACTAGCGGGGGGATACAAAACCAAGAGACCCAGTACTTC. This codes for CASSVSGTSGGIQNQETQYF. The V call is TRBV6-4, the J call TRBJ2-5; TRBD2 aligns across 15 bases. Trimming removed 4 bases from V and 0 bases from J; junction bases left unmatched: 12. CDR1 is MRHNA, CDR2 SNTAGT, per germline. This CDR3 contains 20 residues.

This clone occurred a few times. The chain recombines TRBV5-1 with TRBJ1-1, with a possible D match to TRBD1 (6 bases). This CDR3 is 12 amino acids long. The germline gives CDR1 SGHRS, CDR2 YFSETQ. Trimming shortened V by 4 bases and J by 6 bases, and 10 bases separated the two germline ends. The CDR3: CASSREGAEAFF. For the CDR3, the DNA is TGCGCCAGCAGCCGTGAGGGGGCTGAAGCTTTCTTT.

The rearrangement links TRBV5-1 to TRBJ2-7, with TRBD2 matching over 10 bases. The CDR3 runs to 15 residues. J gave up 5 bases and V 5 bases, and 10 bases lay outside the gene matches. Germline CDR1 and CDR2: SGHRS and YFSETQ. The CDR3 DNA sequence: TGCGCCAGCAGGTCTGGGCTAGCGGGAGTCGACGAGCAGTACTTC. It specifies CASRSGLAGVDEQYF. Using reference TRBV5-1 and TRBJ2-7 for the parts outside the CDR3, the full variable domain is KAGVTQTPRYLIKTRGQQVTLSCSPISGHRSVSWYQQTPGQGLQFLFEYFSETQRNKGNFPGRFSGRQFSNSRSEMNVSTLELGDSALYLCASRSGLAGVDEQYFGPGTRLTVT.

The rearrangement uses TRBV25-1 and TRBJ2-1, with 7 bases fitting TRBD2. Trimming removed 1 base from V and 6 bases from J; junction bases left unmatched: 3. The germline CDR1 and CDR2 sequences are MGHDK and SYGVNS. The CDR3 totals 14 residues. The CDR3 here is CASSEWRLANEQFF. The CDR3 DNA reads TGTGCCAGCAGTGAATGGAGACTAGCCAATGAGCAGTTCTTC.

The V gene is TRBV5-4, the J gene TRBJ2-3; possibly TRBD2 for D (6 bases). Germline-derived CDR1 and CDR2 are SGHNT and YYREEE (reference sequence). V shed 2 bases and J shed 1 base, with 11 bases lying between them. The CDR3 consists of 15 residues. CDR3 DNA sequence: TGTGCCAGCAGCTTAGGTGCTAGCGGCACAGATACGCAGTATTTT. Translated: CASSLGASGTDTQYF. Combining the CDR3 with reference TRBV5-4 and TRBJ2-3 gives the whole variable domain ETGVTQSPTHLIKTRGQQVTLRCSSQSGHNTVSWYQQALGQGPQFIFQYYREEENGRGNFPPRFSGLQFPNYSSELNVNALELDDSALYLCASSLGASGTDTQYFGPGTRLTVL.

This clone occurred a few times. Other DNA sequences in this specimen translate into the identical CDR3. The chain carries TRBV19 and TRBJ2-7; 8 nucleotides line up with TRBD2. J lost 0 bases, V lost 5 bases, and 3 bases had no gene match. The CDR3 runs to 14 residues. Germline-derived CDR1 and CDR2 are LNHDA and SQIVND (reference sequence). Here the CDR3 DNA reads TGTGCCAGTAGTCCTAGCGGGTACTCCTACGAGCAGTACTTC. It encodes CASSPSGYSYEQYF.

CDR3 amino acids: CASRGTGQDAQPQHF. Here the CDR3 DNA reads TGTGCCAGCAGGGGGACCGGACAGGACGCTCAGCCCCAGCATTTT. V and J are TRBV27 and TRBJ1-5; 7 bases match TRBD1. Germline values: CDR1 MNHEY, CDR2 SMNVEV (reference sequence). The CDR3 spans 15 residues. With 6 bases clipped from V and 6 bases from J, the junction kept 11 bases outside the gene matches.

CDR3 nucleotide sequence: TGTGCCAGTAGTGAGACTAGCGGGAGTGGCAATGAGCAGTTCTTC. As protein: CASSETSGSGNEQFF. The chain has TRBV19 and TRBJ2-1; 12 positions agree with TRBD2. Germline V gene data show CDR1 as LNHDA and CDR2 as SQIVND (reference sequence). CDR3 length: 15 amino acids. Losses at the gene ends were 5 bases for V and 6 bases for J; bases not matched to a gene: 5.

The chain joins TRBV18 to TRBJ1-5; D not certain. Germline CDR1 and CDR2: KGHSH and LQKENI. V gave up 3 bases and J gave up 0 bases, with 9 bases separating them. The CDR3 has 15 residues. CDR3 protein: CASSPRGNSNQPQHF. The CDR3 nucleotides are TGTGCCAGCTCACCCCGGGGTAATAGCAATCAGCCCCAGCATTTT.

The chain carries TRBV7-9 and TRBJ2-7, with D tentatively TRBD1 (5 bases). CDR1 and CDR2 (germline): SEHNR, FQNEAQ (reference sequence). V was shortened by 5 bases and J by 0 bases, with 8 bases between the two germline ends. The CDR3 length is 13 residues. This chain's CDR3 is CASSQGDSYEQYF. In DNA form, the CDR3 reads TGTGCCAGCAGCCAAGGGGACTCCTACGAGCAGTACTTC.

The chain carries TRBV5-1 and TRBJ2-1, with 8 bases fitting TRBD2. The CDR3 totals 16 residues. Trimming took 5 bases from V and 0 from J; bases not matched to a gene: 7. From germline, CDR1 is SGHRS and CDR2 YFSETQ. CDR3: CASRSSGSSSYNEQFF. DNA of the CDR3: TGCGCCAGCAGGTCTAGCGGGTCAAGCTCCTACAATGAGCAGTTCTTC.

This chain joins TRBV6-5 and TRBJ2-5; weak D call: TRBD2 (5 bases). Germline CDR1 and CDR2: MNHEY and SVGAGI. This CDR3 contains 15 residues. V lost 2 bases to trimming and J lost 5 bases, with 15 bases between them. Written as DNA, the CDR3 is TGTGCCAGCAGTTACGGGCTAGCTTCCCGGGAGACCCAGTACTTC. Translated: CASSYGLASRETQYF.

The chain couples TRBV4-2 to TRBJ1-1; 7 positions match TRBD1. Germline loops: CDR1 LGHNA, CDR2 YNFKEQ. Germline trimming cut 3 bases from V and 3 bases from J; bases unmatched to any gene: 7. The CDR3 is 15 amino acids. CDR3 protein: CASSHNRGADTEAFF. DNA for the CDR3: TGTGCCAGCAGCCACAACAGGGGAGCCGACACTGAAGCTTTCTTT.

This sequence joins TRBV2 and TRBJ1-6, with D perhaps matching TRBD1 (6 bases). Germline CDR1 and CDR2: SNHLY and FYNNEI. V dropped 4 bases and J dropped 10 bases, with 11 bases sitting between them. CDR3 length: 13 residues. DNA of the CDR3: TGTGCCAGCAGTGGCAGGGGTCGATCACCCCTCCACTTT. Protein sequence: CASSGRGRSPLHF. Filled out from reference TRBV2 and TRBJ1-6, the complete variable domain reads EPEVTQTPSHQVTQMGQEVILRCVPISNHLYFYWYRQILGQKVEFLVSFYNNEISEKSEIFDDQFSVERPDGSNFTLKIRSTKLEDSAMYFCASSGRGRSPLHFGNGTRLTVT.

This rearrangement joins TRBV2 to TRBJ2-1; TRBD2 might be the D (6 bases). CDR1 is SNHLY and CDR2 is FYNNEI in the germline V gene. V lost 6 bases to trimming and J lost 9 bases, with 21 bases between them. CDR3 length equals 15 residues. In DNA form, the CDR3 reads TGTGCCAGCAGGGGGCGAAACTCGAGGGGAGGTGAGCAGTTCTTC. Its protein is CASRGRNSRGGEQFF.

This clone was observed a handful of times. The chain couples TRBV29-1 to TRBJ1-1; D is uncertain. V was clipped by 3 bases and J by 11 bases, with 16 bases between them. Looked up from germline, CDR1 is SQVTM and CDR2 is ANQGSEA. This CDR3 is 12 amino acids long. CDR3: CSVDFDQRMAFF. In DNA form, the CDR3 reads TGCAGCGTTGACTTTGACCAGCGGATGGCTTTCTTT.

This clone was seen more than once but under ten times. CDR3 loop: CASRGGNTEAFF. The CDR3 coding sequence is TGTGCCAGCAGGGGAGGCAACACTGAAGCTTTCTTT. The chain is built from TRBV6-1 and TRBJ1-1, with D uncertain. The CDR3 has 12 residues. CDR1 is MNHNS and CDR2 is SASEGT in the germline V gene. Trimming stripped 6 bases from V and 2 bases from J, with 7 bases between.